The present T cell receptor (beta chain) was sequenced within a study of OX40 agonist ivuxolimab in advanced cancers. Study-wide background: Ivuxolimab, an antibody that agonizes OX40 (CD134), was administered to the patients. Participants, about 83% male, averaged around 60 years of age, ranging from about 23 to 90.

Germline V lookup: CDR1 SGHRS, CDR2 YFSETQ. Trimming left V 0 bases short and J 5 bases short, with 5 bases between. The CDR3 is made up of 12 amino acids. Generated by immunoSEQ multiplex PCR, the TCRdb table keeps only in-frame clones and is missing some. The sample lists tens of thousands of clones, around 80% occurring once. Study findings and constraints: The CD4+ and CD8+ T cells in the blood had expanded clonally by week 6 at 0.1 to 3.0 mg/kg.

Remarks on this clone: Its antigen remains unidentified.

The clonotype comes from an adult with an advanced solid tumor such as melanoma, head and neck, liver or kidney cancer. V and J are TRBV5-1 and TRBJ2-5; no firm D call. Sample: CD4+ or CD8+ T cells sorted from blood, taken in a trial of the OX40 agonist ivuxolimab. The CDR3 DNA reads TGCGCCAGCAGCTTGGAGTGGGAGACCCAGTACTTC. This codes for CASSLEWETQYF.